Presented here are 6 T cell receptor beta chains from one specimen sequenced in a study of PD-1 blockade in classical Hodgkin lymphoma (TCRdb year 2020). The time point label here, explained by the study, means: cycle 1 day 1 (C1D1), immediately before nivolumab initiation. Every trial patient had relapsed following autologous stem cell transplantation, and prior brentuximab vedotin exposure was what differed among cohorts A, B and C. Libraries were built with the immunoSEQ multiplex PCR assay. The clones in this table, taken by TCRdb from immuneACCESS, are in-frame only. Not every clone is retained; where verified, under half of the shortfall comes from an unresolved V gene, and the cause of the rest is unknown. The sample table contains roughly 62,000 clones; only one count was recorded for approximately 90% of them. The ten largest make up approximately 13% of the sample. The sequencing used peripheral blood mononuclear cells (PBMCs), collected at baseline. Receptors were obtained from a human donor with classical Hodgkin lymphoma.

The chain combines TRBV5-1 with TRBJ2-1, with TRBD2 matching over 7 bases. V was clipped by 6 bases and J by 9 bases; unmatched bases: 12. The germline V gene has CDR1 SGHRS and CDR2 YFSETQ. This CDR3 has 14 residues. CDR3 amino acids: CASTNGGTTGEQFF. CDR3 coding DNA: TGCGCCAGCACTAATGGGGGGACTACTGGTGAGCAGTTCTTC.

This clone turned up a few times. CDR3 in DNA: TGCGCCAGCAGCCAAGAGGGGAGGGGGCTGGGGGAAAAACTGTTTTTT. This gives the protein CASSQEGRGLGEKLFF. The chain combines TRBV4-3 with TRBJ1-4; 7 nucleotides align to TRBD1. The CDR3 has 16 residues. Germline V gives CDR1 LGHNA, CDR2 YSLEER. Trimming took 0 bases from V and 8 from J; bases not matched to a gene: 9.

The chain joins TRBV25-1 to TRBJ1-2; D unclear. This CDR3 is built from 15 residues. Trimming removed 2 bases from V and 0 bases from J, with 10 bases in between. Germline V CDR1 and CDR2: MGHDK, SYGVNS. The CDR3 sequence: CASSEGGVANYGYTF. In DNA form, the CDR3 reads TGTGCCAGCAGTGAAGGAGGAGTAGCTAACTATGGCTACACCTTC.

The chain recombines TRBV7-9 with TRBJ1-2; D ambiguous. Trimming took 5 bases from V and 0 from J, leaving 10 bases between them. This CDR3 region has 14 residues. The germline gives CDR1 SEHNR, CDR2 FQNEAQ (reference sequence). CDR3 nucleotide sequence: TGTGCCAGCAGCCCGTTCGGGGCTAACTATGGCTACACCTTC. This gives the protein CASSPFGANYGYTF.

This chain links TRBV5-5 with TRBJ1-6; 9 bases map to TRBD1. Trimming cost V 1 base and J 7 bases; bases outside gene matches: 6. Germline V gene data show CDR1 as SGHKS and CDR2 as YYEKEE (reference sequence). The CDR3 spans 16 residues. CDR3 nucleotides: TGTGCCAGCAGCTTGAGAGGGACAGGGACGAATTCACCCCTCCACTTT. Residues: CASSLRGTGTNSPLHF.

The chain joins TRBV7-2 to TRBJ2-5, with D perhaps assigned TRBD1 or TRBD2 (5 bases each). The CDR3 runs 12 residues. Deletions cut 4 bases from V and 9 bases from J, with 12 bases between. Germline CDR1 is SGHTA and CDR2 is FQGNSA. The CDR3 region is CASSSPQEAQYF. Written as DNA, the CDR3 is TGTGCCAGCAGCTCCCCACAGGAGGCCCAGTACTTC.